The 24 T cell receptor beta chains reported below all come from one sample, sequenced in a study of cytomegalovirus exposure and HLA in healthy donors. The PCR made use of 60 Vbeta and 13 Jbeta primers. This table comes from immunoSEQ multiplex PCR, and its TCRdb copy is limited to in-frame clones, with some not included. Of roughly 190,000 clones in the sample, about 59% were seen once. The sequencing sample was made of PBMCs. The receptors derive from a middle-aged man in good health and CMV-seronegative.

The chain recombines TRBV9 with TRBJ2-3, with 9 bases that match TRBD1. J lost 5 bases, V lost 0 bases, and 4 bases had no gene match. Germline loops: CDR1 SGDLS, CDR2 YYNGEE. The CDR3 has 15 amino acids. In DNA form, the CDR3 reads TGTGCCAGCAGCGTAGGACAGGGGGGTGTAGATACGCAGTATTTT. Translation: CASSVGQGGVDTQYF.

This clone was counted only a few times. The chain couples TRBV6-1 to TRBJ2-3; D is perhaps TRBD1 (6 bases). V was shortened by 6 bases and J by 0 bases, with 10 bases between the two germline ends. CDR1 MNHNS and CDR2 SASEGT come from the germline V gene. CDR3 size: 14 residues. The CDR3 region is CASRLGQSTDTQYF. The CDR3 DNA follows: TGTGCCAGCAGGTTGGGACAAAGCACAGATACGCAGTATTTT.

This chain links TRBV9 with TRBJ1-2; 9 bases fit TRBD1. Per the germline V gene, CDR1 is SGDLS and CDR2 is YYNGEE. The junction had 3 bases not matched to a gene; V was cut back by 3 bases and J by 6 bases. The CDR3 consists of 13 residues. The CDR3 region has the DNA TGTGCCAGCAGCGGGGACAGGGTCGATGGCTACACCTTC. Translation: CASSGDRVDGYTF.

V usage is TRBV19 and J usage is TRBJ2-1, with D maybe TRBD1 (7 bases). The V gene's germline CDR1 is LNHDA and CDR2 SQIVND (reference sequence). CDR3 size: 15 residues. Trimming removed 3 bases from V and 8 bases from J, with 17 bases in between. The CDR3 nucleotides read TGTGCCAGTAGTATTCTGGGCGGGACAGTCGATGAGCAGTTCTTC. Protein: CASSILGGTVDEQFF.

The chain carries TRBV9 and TRBJ2-5, with TRBD2 identical over 12 bases. The last part of the DNA fits TRBJ2-7 better; the J call may be wrong. CDR3 length: 17 amino acids. CDR1 is SGDLS and CDR2 is YYNGEE in the germline V gene. CDR3 DNA sequence: TGTGCCAGCAGCCCGGGGACTAGCGGGTTACGACTCTACGAGCAGTACTTC. Residues: CASSPGTSGLRLYEQYF.

The chain recombines TRBV10-3 with TRBJ2-1; D may be TRBD2 (6 bases). The CDR3 runs to 12 residues. Germline CDR1 and CDR2: ENHRY and SYGVKD. V gave up 5 bases and J gave up 10 bases, with 12 bases separating them. The DNA for the CDR3 is TGTGCCATCAGTAGGGACTCTCTGGAGCAGTTCTTC. Amino acids: CAISRDSLEQFF.

The rearrangement joins TRBV5-5 to TRBJ2-7; D gene ambiguous. The CDR3 contains 14 residues. Germline-derived CDR1 and CDR2 are SGHKS and YYEKEE (reference sequence). Trimming pared 0 bases from V and 2 bases from J, leaving 9 bases between. Written as DNA, the CDR3 is TGTGCCAGCAGCTTGGAGGAGATAACCTACGAGCAGTACTTC. Its protein product is CASSLEEITYEQYF. The full variable domain, in which reference TRBV5-5 and TRBJ2-7 provide the parts outside the CDR3, is DAGVTQSPTHLIKTRGQQVTLRCSPISGHKSVSWYQQVLGQGPQFIFQYYEKEERGRGNFPDRFSARQFPNYSSELNVNALLLGDSALYLCASSLEEITYEQYFGPGTRLTVT.

The rearrangement joins TRBV5-4 to TRBJ2-5; 7 bases fit TRBD2. The CDR3 consists of 16 residues. The germline V gene has CDR1 SGHNT and CDR2 YYREEE (reference sequence). J lost 4 bases, V lost 2 bases, and 11 bases had no gene match. Written as DNA, the CDR3 is TGTGCCAGCAGCTTCCGAAGCGGGGTGATGGGAGAGACCCAGTACTTC. This codes for CASSFRSGVMGETQYF. Together with reference TRBV5-4 and TRBJ2-5, the CDR3 gives the full variable domain: ETGVTQSPTHLIKTRGQQVTLRCSSQSGHNTVSWYQQALGQGPQFIFQYYREEENGRGNFPPRFSGLQFPNYSSELNVNALELDDSALYLCASSFRSGVMGETQYFGPGTRLLVL.

The gene calls are TRBV2 and TRBJ1-3, with TRBD1 matching 7 bases. With 8 bases clipped from V and 0 bases from J, the junction kept 7 bases outside the gene matches. The germline gives CDR1 SNHLY, CDR2 FYNNEI. This CDR3 is 15 amino acids long. The CDR3 region has the DNA TGTGCCAGCGGAAGGGGGCCCAGCTCTGGAAACACCATATATTTT. Residues: CASGRGPSSGNTIYF.

This clone was detected only a few times. This sequence joins TRBV20-1 and TRBJ2-7; a weak D match, TRBD1 (6 bases). V shed 5 bases and J shed 3 bases, with 8 bases lying between them. CDR3 length: 11 residues. Germline V gene sequence: CDR1 DFQATT, CDR2 SNEGSKA (reference sequence). CDR3 region: CSALDSYEQYF. The CDR3 DNA reads as TGCAGTGCTTTGGACAGCTACGAGCAGTACTTC.

The rearrangement links TRBV27 to TRBJ1-2; 8 bases align to TRBD1. Germline CDR1 MNHEY, CDR2 SMNVEV (reference sequence). The J segment lost 8 bases and the V segment lost 5 bases, leaving 13 bases of the junction unmatched. CDR3 length equals 15 residues. CDR3: CASSPTRTGNNGYTF. CDR3 bases: TGTGCCAGCAGTCCAACCCGGACAGGGAATAACGGCTACACCTTC.

In nucleotides, the CDR3 is TGTGCCAGCAGTTACCTAGACAGAAACATTCAGTACTTC. Translation gives CASSYLDRNIQYF. The chain employs TRBV6-6 and TRBJ2-4; D may be TRBD1 (5 bases). This CDR3 is 13 amino acids long. Germline CDR1 is MNHNY and CDR2 is SVGAGI (reference sequence). V was trimmed by 2 bases and J by 6 bases, leaving 8 bases between them.

In DNA form, the CDR3 reads TGTGCCAGCAGTTCCGGTTACATGGGGCGGGAAAAACTGTTTTTT. Translation gives CASSSGYMGREKLFF. The rearrangement joins TRBV6-6 to TRBJ1-4; D might be TRBD1 (5 bases). Looked up from germline, CDR1 is MNHNY and CDR2 is SVGAGI (reference sequence). The CDR3 consists of 15 residues. The V and J ends lost 4 bases and 8 bases respectively, with 17 bases between them.

V usage is TRBV5-4 and J usage is TRBJ2-3, with D possibly being TRBD2 (7 bases). This CDR3 has 17 residues. The V gene lost 0 bases and the J gene lost 0 bases, with 14 bases spanning the gap. Germline V gene lookup returns CDR1 SGHNT and CDR2 YYREEE (reference sequence). CDR3 protein: CASSLARGRPSTDTQYF. For the CDR3, the DNA is TGTGCCAGCAGCTTGGCGCGGGGGCGCCCTAGCACAGATACGCAGTATTTT.

The chain joins TRBV14 to TRBJ2-2; D perhaps matches TRBD2 (5 bases). The CDR3 is 13 amino acids. Trimming cost V 2 bases and J 6 bases, with 7 bases left between them. Looked up from germline, CDR1 is SGHDN and CDR2 is FVKESK. CDR3 nucleotides: TGTGCCAGCAGCCAACCCGGGGCCGGGGAGCTGTTTTTT. This encodes CASSQPGAGELFF.

The genes are TRBV4-1 and TRBJ1-5, with TRBD1 matching over 9 bases. Germline values: CDR1 MGHRA, CDR2 YSYEKL. With V trimmed by 2 bases and J by 3 bases, 8 bases remained unmatched. CDR3 length equals 17 residues. In nucleotides, the CDR3 is TGCGCCAGCAGCCAAACTGTGGGGACAGGGAACAATCAGCCCCAGCATTTT. This gives the protein CASSQTVGTGNNQPQHF.

This clone has a single count. The V gene is TRBV28, the J gene TRBJ1-5, with D possibly matching TRBD1 (5 bases). The CDR3 extends over 14 amino acids. V was shortened by 6 bases and J by 0 bases, with 9 bases between the two germline ends. Germline lookup yields CDR1 MDHEN and CDR2 SYDVKM. The CDR3: CASRGEGSNQPQHF. The CDR3 nucleotides are TGTGCCAGCAGAGGGGAGGGTAGCAATCAGCCCCAGCATTTT.

V is TRBV7-2 and J is TRBJ2-7; 8 bases are a match to TRBD1. CDR1 SGHTA and CDR2 FQGNSA come from the germline V gene. Unmatched junction bases numbered 6, after V lost 3 bases and J lost 2 bases. The CDR3 loop spans 15 amino acids. This CDR3 is CASSFRQTGAYEQYF. DNA of the CDR3: TGTGCCAGCAGCTTCCGACAGACAGGGGCCTACGAGCAGTACTTC.

The genes are TRBV23-1 and TRBJ1-1, with 8 bases fitting TRBD1. TRBV23-1 belongs to the ORF category, with a function that is uncertain. V shed 7 bases, J shed 6 bases, and the junction held 7 bases outside the gene matches. This CDR3 comprises 13 residues. This CDR3 is CASTRTGSSEAFF. Here the CDR3 DNA reads TGCGCCAGCACCCGGACAGGGTCCTCTGAAGCTTTCTTT.

This clone came up a few times. V is TRBV4-2 and J is TRBJ2-7; 12 bases match TRBD2. The V gene end was trimmed by 1 base and the J gene end by 2 bases; junction bases not matched to a gene: 6. CDR1 and CDR2 (germline): LGHNA, YNFKEQ. There are 17 residues in the CDR3. This chain's CDR3 is CASSQVLAGGSPYEQYF. CDR3 bases: TGTGCCAGCAGCCAAGTCCTAGCGGGGGGGTCCCCCTACGAGCAGTACTTC.

The chain combines TRBV30 with TRBJ2-7; 8 nucleotides match TRBD1. Per germline, CDR1 GTSNPN and CDR2 SVGIG (reference sequence). J gave up 2 bases and V 2 bases, and 5 bases lay outside the gene matches. The CDR3 is 14 residues long. CDR3 bases: TGTGCCTGGAGTCTGTTACAGGGGGCCTACGAGCAGTACTTC. Protein sequence: CAWSLLQGAYEQYF.

V and J are TRBV10-3 and TRBJ1-1; D perhaps matches TRBD1 (5 bases). V lost 2 bases and J lost 10, with 14 bases in between. The CDR3 has 13 amino acids. In germline, CDR1 is ENHRY, CDR2 SYGVKD. CDR3 sequence reads: CAISEGNGGTAFF. The CDR3, as DNA: TGTGCCATCAGTGAGGGAAACGGGGGGACAGCTTTCTTT.

The V call is TRBV30, the J call TRBJ1-4; D remains ambiguous. The CDR3 runs 13 residues. Trimming took off 5 bases at V and 2 bases at J, with 9 bases between the two ends. Germline CDR1 and CDR2: GTSNPN and SVGIG (reference sequence). Here the CDR3 DNA reads TGTGCCTGGGGACCGGGGACTAATGAAAAACTGTTTTTT. Its translation is CAWGPGTNEKLFF.

The chain carries TRBV6-5 and TRBJ1-5; TRBD1 matches at 10 bases. J was trimmed by 2 bases and V by 7 bases; bases with no gene match: 5. There are 15 residues in the CDR3. CDR1 is MNHEY and CDR2 is SVGAGI in the germline V gene. CDR3 protein: CASTTGGLGNQPQHF. CDR3 nucleotide sequence: TGTGCCAGCACGACAGGGGGCCTCGGCAATCAGCCCCAGCATTTT.